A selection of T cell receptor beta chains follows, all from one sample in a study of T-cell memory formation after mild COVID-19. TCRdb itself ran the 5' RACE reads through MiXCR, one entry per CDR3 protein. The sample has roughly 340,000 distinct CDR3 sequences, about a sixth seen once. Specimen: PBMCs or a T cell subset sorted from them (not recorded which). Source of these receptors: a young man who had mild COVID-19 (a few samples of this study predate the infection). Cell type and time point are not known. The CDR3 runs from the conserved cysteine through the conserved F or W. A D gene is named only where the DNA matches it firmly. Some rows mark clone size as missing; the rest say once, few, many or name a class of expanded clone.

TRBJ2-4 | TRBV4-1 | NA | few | TGCGCCAGCAGCCAATTGCAGGGAACTCGAGCCAAAAACATTCAGTACTTC | CASSQLQGTRAKNIQYF
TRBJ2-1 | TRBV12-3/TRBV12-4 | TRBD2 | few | TGTGCCAGCACCCAATATGCCGGGGGGGATGAGCAGTTCTTC | CASTQYAGGDEQFF
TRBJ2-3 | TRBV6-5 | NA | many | TGTGCCAGCAGTTACGGGGGAACCACAGATACGCAGTATTTT | CASSYGGTTDTQYF
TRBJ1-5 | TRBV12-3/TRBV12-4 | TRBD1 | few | TGTGCCAGCAGTTTAAATTCAGGGGGCGGTCAGCCCCAGCATTTT | CASSLNSGGGQPQHF
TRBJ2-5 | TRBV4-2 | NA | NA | TGTGCCAGCAGCCAAGGGTCCGCCGAGAAAAATGGAGAGACCCAGTACTTC | CASSQGSAEKNGETQYF
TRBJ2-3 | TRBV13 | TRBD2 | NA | TGTGCCAGCAGCGGTAGCGGGGGACCCACAGATACGCAGTATTTT | CASSGSGGPTDTQYF
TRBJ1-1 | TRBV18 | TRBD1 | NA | TGTGCCAGCTCACCAGACAGGGCGGGTACTGAAGCTTTCTTT | CASSPDRAGTEAFF
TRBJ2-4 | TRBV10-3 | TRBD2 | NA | TGTGCCATCAGTGAGTCGATGACTAGCGGGCCGGAGGACATTCAGTACTTC | CAISESMTSGPEDIQYF
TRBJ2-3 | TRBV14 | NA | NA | TGTGCCAGCAGCCAATTGGGGGAAGATACGCAGTATTTT | CASSQLGEDTQYF
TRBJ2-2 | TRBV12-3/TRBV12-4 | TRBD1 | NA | TGTGCCAGCAGTCGTGGGACAGGGCTATTCATCGGGGAGCTGTTTTTT | CASSRGTGLFIGELFF
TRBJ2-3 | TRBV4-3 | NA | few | TGCGCCAGCAGCCAAGCGCTACAGGGTGAAGAAGATACGCAGTATTTT | CASSQALQGEEDTQYF
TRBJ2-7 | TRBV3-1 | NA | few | TGTGCCAGCAGCCAAGGCCGCCCTCCCCGGGGTTCCTACGAGCAGTACTTC | CASSQGRPPRGSYEQYF
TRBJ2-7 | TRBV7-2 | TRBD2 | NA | TGTGCCAGCGGGATAGCGGGGGGACCCTACGAGCAGTACTTC | CASGIAGGPYEQYF